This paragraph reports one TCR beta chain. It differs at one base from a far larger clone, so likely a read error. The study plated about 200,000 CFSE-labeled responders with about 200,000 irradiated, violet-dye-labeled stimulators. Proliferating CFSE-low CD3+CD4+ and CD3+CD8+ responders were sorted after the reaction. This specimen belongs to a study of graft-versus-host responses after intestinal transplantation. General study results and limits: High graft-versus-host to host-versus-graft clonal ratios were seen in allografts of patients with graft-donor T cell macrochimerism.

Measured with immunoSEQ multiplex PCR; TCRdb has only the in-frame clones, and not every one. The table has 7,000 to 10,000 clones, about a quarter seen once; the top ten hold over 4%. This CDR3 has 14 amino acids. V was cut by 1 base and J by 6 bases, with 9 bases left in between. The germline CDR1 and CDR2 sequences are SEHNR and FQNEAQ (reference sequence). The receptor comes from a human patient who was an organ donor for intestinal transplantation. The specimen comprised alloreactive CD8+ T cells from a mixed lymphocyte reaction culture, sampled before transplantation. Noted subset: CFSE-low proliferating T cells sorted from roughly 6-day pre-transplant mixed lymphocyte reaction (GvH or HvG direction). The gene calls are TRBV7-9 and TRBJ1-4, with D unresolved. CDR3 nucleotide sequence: TGTGCCAGCAGCTTAGACAGTGCGGATGAAAAACTGTTTTTT. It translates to CASSLDSADEKLFF.